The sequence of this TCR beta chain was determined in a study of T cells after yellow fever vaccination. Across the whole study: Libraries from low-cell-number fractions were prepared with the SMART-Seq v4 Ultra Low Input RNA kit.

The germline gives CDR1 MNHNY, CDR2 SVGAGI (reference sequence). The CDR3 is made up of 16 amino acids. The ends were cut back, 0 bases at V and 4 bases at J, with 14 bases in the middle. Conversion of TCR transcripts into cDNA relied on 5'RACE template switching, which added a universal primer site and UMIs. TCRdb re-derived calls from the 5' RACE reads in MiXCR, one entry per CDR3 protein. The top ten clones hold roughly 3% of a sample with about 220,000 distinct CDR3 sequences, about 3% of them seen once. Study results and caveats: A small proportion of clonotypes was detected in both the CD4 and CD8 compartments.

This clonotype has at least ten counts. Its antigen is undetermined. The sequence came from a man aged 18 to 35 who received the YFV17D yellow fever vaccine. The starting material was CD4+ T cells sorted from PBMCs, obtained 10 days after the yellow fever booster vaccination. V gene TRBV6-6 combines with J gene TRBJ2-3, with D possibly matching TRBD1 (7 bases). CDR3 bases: TGTGCCAGCAGTTACTCTGGCAGGGGGGCCCCAGATACGCAGTATTTT. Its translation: CASSYSGRGAPDTQYF.